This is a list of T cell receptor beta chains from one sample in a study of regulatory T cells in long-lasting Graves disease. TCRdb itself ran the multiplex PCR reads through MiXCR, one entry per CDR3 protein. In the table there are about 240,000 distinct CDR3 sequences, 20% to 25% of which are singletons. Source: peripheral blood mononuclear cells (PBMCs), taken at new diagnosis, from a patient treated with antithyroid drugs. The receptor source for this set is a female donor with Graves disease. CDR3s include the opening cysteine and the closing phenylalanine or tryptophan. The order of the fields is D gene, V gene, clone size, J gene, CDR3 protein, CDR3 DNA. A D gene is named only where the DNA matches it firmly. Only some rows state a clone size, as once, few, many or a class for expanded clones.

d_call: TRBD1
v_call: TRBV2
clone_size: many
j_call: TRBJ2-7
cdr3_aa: CASSEDRGPREQYF
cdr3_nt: TGTGCCAGCAGTGAAGACAGGGGGCCTCGCGAGCAGTACTTC

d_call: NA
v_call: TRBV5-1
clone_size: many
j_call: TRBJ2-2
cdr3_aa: CASSLFGANTGELFF
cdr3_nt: TGCGCCAGCAGCTTGTTCGGAGCGAACACCGGGGAGCTGTTTTTT

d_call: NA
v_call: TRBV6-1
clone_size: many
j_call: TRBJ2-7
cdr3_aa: CASSTGLGEQYF
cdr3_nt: TGTGCCAGCAGTACAGGGCTGGGGGAGCAGTACTTC

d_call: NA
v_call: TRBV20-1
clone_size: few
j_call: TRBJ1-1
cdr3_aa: CSASSATRLNTEAFF
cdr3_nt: TGCAGTGCTAGCTCGGCCACACGTCTGAACACTGAAGCTTTCTTT

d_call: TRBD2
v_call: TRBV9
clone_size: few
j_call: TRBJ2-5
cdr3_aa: CASSAWGGQETQYF
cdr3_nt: TGTGCCAGCAGCGCCTGGGGGGGTCAGGAGACCCAGTACTTC

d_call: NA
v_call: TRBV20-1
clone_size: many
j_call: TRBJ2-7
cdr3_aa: CSARGRQTYEQYF
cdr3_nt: TGCAGTGCTAGGGGGAGACAGACCTACGAGCAGTACTTC

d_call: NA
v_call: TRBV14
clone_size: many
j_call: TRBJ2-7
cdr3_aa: CASSQGARGSYEQYF
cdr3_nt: TGTGCCAGCAGCCAAGGGGCTCGTGGATCCTACGAGCAGTACTTC

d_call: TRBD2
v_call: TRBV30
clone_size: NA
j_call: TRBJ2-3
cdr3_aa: CAWSWTSGSPDTQYF
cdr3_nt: TGTGCCTGGAGTTGGACTAGCGGGAGCCCAGATACGCAGTATTTT

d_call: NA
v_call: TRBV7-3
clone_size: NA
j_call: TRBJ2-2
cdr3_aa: CASSIDYAGELFF
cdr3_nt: TGTGCCAGCAGCATAGACTACGCCGGGGAGCTGTTTTTT

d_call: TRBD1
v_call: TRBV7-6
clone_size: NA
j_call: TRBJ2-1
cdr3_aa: CASSYRGPQAHNEQFF
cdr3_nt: TGTGCCAGCAGTTACAGGGGGCCCCAAGCCCACAATGAGCAGTTCTTC

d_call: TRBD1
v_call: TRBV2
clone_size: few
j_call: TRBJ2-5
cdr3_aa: CASSVDRGQETRYF
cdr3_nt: TGTGCCAGCAGCGTCGACAGGGGACAAGAGACCCGGTACTTC

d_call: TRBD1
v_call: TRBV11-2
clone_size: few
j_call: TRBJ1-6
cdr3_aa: CASSTLPWAGGSPLHF
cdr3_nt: TGTGCCAGCAGCACACTACCCTGGGCAGGGGGGTCACCCCTCCACTTT

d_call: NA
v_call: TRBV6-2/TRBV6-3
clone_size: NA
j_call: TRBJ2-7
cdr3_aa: CASSEYDIYEQYF
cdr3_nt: TGTGCCAGCAGTGAGTACGATATCTACGAGCAGTACTTC

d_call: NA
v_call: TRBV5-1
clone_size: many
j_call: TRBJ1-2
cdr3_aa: CASSLLLQQDGYTF
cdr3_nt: TGCGCCAGCAGCTTGCTTCTCCAGCAGGATGGCTACACCTTC

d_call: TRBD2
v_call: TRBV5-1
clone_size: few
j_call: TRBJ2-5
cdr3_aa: CASSPASSGARETQYF
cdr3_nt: TGCGCCAGCAGCCCGGCCTCTAGCGGGGCGAGAGAGACCCAGTACTTC

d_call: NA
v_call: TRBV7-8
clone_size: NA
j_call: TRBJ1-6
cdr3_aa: CASSLSAGPSPLHF
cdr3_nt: TGTGCCAGCAGCTTGTCCGCCGGGCCTTCACCCCTCCACTTT

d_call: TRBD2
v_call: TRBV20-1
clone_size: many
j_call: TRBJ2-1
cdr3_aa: CSARPFSGGDYNEQFF
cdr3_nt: TGCAGTGCTAGACCCTTTAGCGGGGGTGATTACAATGAGCAGTTCTTC

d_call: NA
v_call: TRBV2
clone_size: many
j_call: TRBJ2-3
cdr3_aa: CASRITGFKTDTQYF
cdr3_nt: TGTGCCAGCAGGATTACAGGGTTCAAAACAGATACGCAGTATTTT

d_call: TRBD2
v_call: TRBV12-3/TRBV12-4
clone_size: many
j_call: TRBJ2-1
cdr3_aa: CASSLRGGINEQFF
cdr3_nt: TGTGCCAGCAGTTTGCGGGGAGGGATCAATGAGCAGTTCTTC

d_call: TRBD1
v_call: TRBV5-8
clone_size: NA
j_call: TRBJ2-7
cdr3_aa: CATNRDRAEQYF
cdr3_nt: TGTGCCACCAACAGGGACAGGGCCGAGCAGTACTTC

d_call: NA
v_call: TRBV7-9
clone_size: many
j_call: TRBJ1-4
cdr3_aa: CASRPPAGWGEKLFF
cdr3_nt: TGTGCCAGCAGACCCCCGGCGGGGTGGGGAGAAAAACTGTTTTTT

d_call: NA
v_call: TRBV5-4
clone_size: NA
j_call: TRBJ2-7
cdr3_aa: CASSLQQGTYEQYF
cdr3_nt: TGTGCCAGCAGCTTGCAACAGGGAACCTACGAGCAGTACTTC

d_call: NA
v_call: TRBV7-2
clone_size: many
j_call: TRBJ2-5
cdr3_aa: CASSLVAAQETQYF
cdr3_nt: TGTGCCAGCAGCTTAGTTGCAGCCCAAGAGACCCAGTACTTC

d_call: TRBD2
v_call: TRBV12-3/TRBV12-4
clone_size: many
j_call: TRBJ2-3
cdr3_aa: CASSPSLAGFTDTQYF
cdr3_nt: TGTGCCAGCAGTCCCTCACTAGCGGGGTTCACAGATACGCAGTATTTT

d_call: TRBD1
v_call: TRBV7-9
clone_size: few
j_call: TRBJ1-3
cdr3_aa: CASSSQQGYGDTIYF
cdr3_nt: TGTGCCAGCAGCTCTCAACAGGGGTACGGGGACACCATATATTTT

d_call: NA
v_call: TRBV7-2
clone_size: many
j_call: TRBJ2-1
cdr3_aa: CASSSPAGGGTYNEQFF
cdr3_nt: TGTGCCAGCAGCTCCCCGGCGGGCGGGGGCACCTACAATGAGCAGTTCTTC

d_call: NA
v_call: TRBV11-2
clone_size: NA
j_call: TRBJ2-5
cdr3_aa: CASSSWEAANRETQYF
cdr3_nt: TGTGCCAGCAGCTCCTGGGAAGCAGCTAACCGAGAGACCCAGTACTTC

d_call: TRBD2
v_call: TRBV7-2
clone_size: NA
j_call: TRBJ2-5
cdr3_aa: CASTSFGGGAGETQYF
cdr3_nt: TGTGCCAGCACCTCCTTCGGCGGGGGGGCGGGCGAGACCCAGTACTTC

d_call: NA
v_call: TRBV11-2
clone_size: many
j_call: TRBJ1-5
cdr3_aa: CASSHEFQPQHF
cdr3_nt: TGTGCCAGCAGCCATGAGTTTCAGCCCCAGCATTTT

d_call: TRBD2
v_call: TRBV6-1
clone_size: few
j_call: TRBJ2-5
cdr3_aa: CASREPTSSQETQYF
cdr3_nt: TGTGCCAGCAGAGAACCGACTAGCTCCCAAGAGACCCAGTACTTC

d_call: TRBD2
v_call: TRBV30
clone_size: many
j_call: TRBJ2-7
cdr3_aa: CAFGTSSYEQYF
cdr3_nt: TGTGCCTTCGGGACTAGCTCCTACGAGCAGTACTTC

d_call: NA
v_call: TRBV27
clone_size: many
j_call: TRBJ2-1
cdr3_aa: CASSLSLNTQYNEQFF
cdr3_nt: TGTGCCAGCAGTTTATCGTTGAACACTCAATACAATGAGCAGTTCTTC

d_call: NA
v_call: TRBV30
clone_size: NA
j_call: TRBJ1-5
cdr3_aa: CAWSEGHSNQPQHF
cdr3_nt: TGTGCCTGGAGCGAGGGTCATAGCAATCAGCCCCAGCATTTT

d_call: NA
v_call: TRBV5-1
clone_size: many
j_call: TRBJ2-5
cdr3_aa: CASSPRRQETQYF
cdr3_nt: TGCGCCAGCAGCCCCCGGAGACAAGAGACCCAGTACTTC

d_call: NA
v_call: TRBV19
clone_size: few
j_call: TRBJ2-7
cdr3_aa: CASSMPNSGEQYF
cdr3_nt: TGTGCCAGTAGTATGCCAAACAGCGGCGAGCAGTACTTC

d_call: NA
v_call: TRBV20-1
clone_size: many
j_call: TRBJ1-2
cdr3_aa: CSARDVTNYGYTF
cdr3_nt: TGCAGTGCTAGAGATGTTACTAACTATGGCTACACCTTC

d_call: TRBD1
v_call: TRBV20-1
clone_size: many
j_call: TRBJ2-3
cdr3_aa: CSAAPGTGLTDTQYF
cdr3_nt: TGCAGTGCTGCCCCCGGGACAGGACTCACAGATACGCAGTATTTT

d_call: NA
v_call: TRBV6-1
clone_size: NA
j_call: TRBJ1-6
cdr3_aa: CASSSKRSGLINSPLHF
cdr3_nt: TGTGCCAGCAGCTCAAAGAGGTCCGGACTGATCAATTCACCCCTCCACTTT

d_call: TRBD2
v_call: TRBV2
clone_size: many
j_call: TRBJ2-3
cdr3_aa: CASASGSGGLSGDTQYF
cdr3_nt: TGTGCCAGCGCCTCTGGTAGCGGGGGCCTCAGCGGGGATACGCAGTATTTT

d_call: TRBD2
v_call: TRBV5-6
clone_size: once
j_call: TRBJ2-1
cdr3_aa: CASSDMRLAGVILYNEQFF
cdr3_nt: TGTGCCAGCAGCGATATGAGGCTAGCGGGAGTGATCTTATACAATGAGCAGTTCTTC

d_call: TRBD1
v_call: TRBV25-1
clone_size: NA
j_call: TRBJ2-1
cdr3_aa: CASSAPGQGFNEQFF
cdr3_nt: TGTGCCAGCAGTGCGCCGGGACAGGGGTTCAATGAGCAGTTCTTC

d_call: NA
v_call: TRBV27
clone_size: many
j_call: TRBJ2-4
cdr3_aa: CASSPGALAKNIQYF
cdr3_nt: TGTGCCAGCAGTCCGGGGGCCTTAGCCAAAAACATTCAGTACTTC